This TCR beta chain comes out of a study of blood T cell repertoires in COVID-19. Across the whole study: Some COVID-19 samples were acute and others convalescent; all came from the United States, Italy and Spain.

The authors' processing: Nucleated cell number was recorded as an estimate derived from reference gene primer amplification. Some clones are missing from TCRdb's copy, which holds only in-frame ones; the method was immunoSEQ multiplex PCR. The D gene and trimming were derived from the DNA, and the V and J assignments and clone size from that table. The sample has under 250,000 clones; 92% are singletons. Germline V gene lookup returns CDR1 SGHVS and CDR2 FQNEAQ. This CDR3 region has 15 residues. Unmatched junction bases numbered 2, after V lost 1 base and J lost 3 bases. This sequence originates from a man aged 55-75 years with COVID-19, enrolled during active disease. The V call is TRBV7-8, the J call TRBJ1-4; TRBD1 aligns across 7 bases. Sequencing was carried out using peripheral blood. In DNA form, the CDR3 reads TGTGCCAGCAGCTTAGGGGGGACAGCTAATGAAAAACTGTTTTTT. Amino acids: CASSLGGTANEKLFF.